The 10 T cell receptor beta chains below all came from one sample that was sequenced in a study of shared clonotypes between healthy human individuals. TCRdb's table, derived via immunoSEQ multiplex PCR, lists solely in-frame clones and lacks some. The profile shows over 850,000 clones, 70% to 80% of them singletons. Sequencing input: memory CD4+ T cells from PBMCs. Subset given: CD45RA-negative fraction. Receptor source: a young man in good health. Some clones in this sample may be carry-over from other donors' samples.

V and J are TRBV19 and TRBJ1-2; D gene uncertain. Deletions cut 5 bases from V and 8 bases from J, with 12 bases between. The CDR3 is 12 residues long. Germline-derived CDR1 and CDR2 are LNHDA and SQIVND (reference sequence). The CDR3 is CASSLRAGGYTF. CDR3 in DNA: TGTGCCAGTAGTCTACGGGCCGGCGGCTACACCTTC.

V and J are TRBV7-8 and TRBJ1-3, with 12 bases lining up with TRBD1. The CDR3 extends over 20 amino acids. Germline CDR1 and CDR2: SGHVS and FQNEAQ. The J segment lost 0 bases and the V segment lost 1 base, leaving 10 bases of the junction unmatched. CDR3 residues: CASSLGRLGQGASSGNTIYF. In DNA, the CDR3 is TGTGCCAGCAGCTTAGGCCGGTTGGGACAGGGGGCAAGCTCTGGAAACACCATATATTTT.

The CDR3 loop is CASSPHTDTQYF. The CDR3 nucleotides are TGTGCCAGCAGCCCACATACAGATACGCAGTATTTT. The rearrangement links TRBV11-2 to TRBJ2-3; no reliable D call. Trimming cost V 5 bases and J 3 bases, with 6 bases left between them. There are 12 residues in the CDR3. Looked up from germline, CDR1 is SGHAT and CDR2 is FQNNGV. Complete variable domain (other parts from reference TRBV11-2 and TRBJ2-3): EAGVAQSPRYKIIEKRQSVAFWCNPISGHATLYWYQQILGQGPKLLIQFQNNGVVDDSQLPKDRFSAERLKGVDSTLKIQPAKLEDSAVYLCASSPHTDTQYFGPGTRLTVL.

The V call is TRBV6-1, the J call TRBJ2-1; D is perhaps TRBD2 (6 bases). Trimming shortened V by 9 bases and J by 2 bases, and 11 bases separated the two germline ends. The CDR3 has 13 amino acids. Germline V gene data show CDR1 as MNHNS and CDR2 as SASEGT. As DNA, the CDR3 is TGTGCCAGTCAGGCGGGACCCTACAATGAGCAGTTCTTC. Translation gives CASQAGPYNEQFF.

The chain has TRBV7-8 and TRBJ2-2, with TRBD2 identical over 7 bases. Germline CDR1 and CDR2: SGHVS and FQNEAQ. The CDR3 has 17 amino acids. V lost 9 bases to trimming and J lost 2 bases; unmatched junction nucleotides: 15. The DNA for the CDR3 is TGTGCCAGTCGTCGAAGCCTACTAGCGCTTAACACCGGGGAGCTGTTTTTT. Protein: CASRRSLLALNTGELFF.

The V and J genes are TRBV28 and TRBJ1-1, with D perhaps matching TRBD1 (6 bases). CDR3 length: 16 residues. Germline V gene lookup returns CDR1 MDHEN and CDR2 SYDVKM. The V end was cut by 4 bases, the J end by 10 bases, with 25 bases between. As DNA, the CDR3 is TGTGCCAGCAGTTCTCCCCTTGGTAGGGGGATCGGTCGAGCTTTCTTT. Amino acid sequence: CASSSPLGRGIGRAFF. Filled out from reference TRBV28 and TRBJ1-1, the complete variable domain reads DVKVTQSSRYLVKRTGEKVFLECVQDMDHENMFWYRQDPGLGLRLIYFSYDVKMKEKGDIPEGYSVSREKKERFSLILESASTNQTSMYLCASSSPLGRGIGRAFFGQGTRLTVV.

The V gene is TRBV18, the J gene TRBJ1-1; D is possibly TRBD1 (6 bases). V was trimmed by 5 bases and J by 3 bases, leaving 10 bases between them. The V gene's germline CDR1 is KGHSH and CDR2 LQKENI. This CDR3 is 13 amino acids long. The CDR3 is CASSGGLDTEAFF. CDR3 in DNA: TGTGCCAGCTCAGGGGGCCTGGACACTGAAGCTTTCTTT.

The CDR3 DNA reads TGTGCCAGCAGCACCGACAGGGACTTAACGGGCTACACCTTC. Translated, it gives CASSTDRDLTGYTF. The chain uses TRBV5-4 and TRBJ1-2, with TRBD1 identical over 7 bases. Germline CDR1 SGHNT, CDR2 YYREEE (reference sequence). With 4 bases clipped from V and 8 bases from J, the junction kept 11 bases outside the gene matches. The CDR3 length is 14 residues.

On this clone itself: Other DNA sequences of this sample code for an identical CDR3. The V and J genes are TRBV28 and TRBJ2-1; a weak D match, TRBD1 (5 bases). The CDR3 is 14 amino acids. The germline V gene has CDR1 MDHEN and CDR2 SYDVKM. V was pared by 3 bases and J by 2 bases, with 8 bases between. CDR3 amino acids: CASSLQGTYNEQFF. The CDR3 DNA follows: TGTGCCAGCAGTTTGCAGGGAACCTACAATGAGCAGTTCTTC.

The V call is TRBV19, the J call TRBJ1-2, with D possibly being TRBD1 (6 bases). This CDR3 has 16 amino acids. V was cut by 7 bases and J by 7 bases, with 25 bases left in between. Germline V gene sequence: CDR1 LNHDA, CDR2 SQIVND (reference sequence). CDR3 in DNA: TGTGCCAGTAAGTCGTCGGGGGCGCGTCTCTCCGTTGGCTACACCTTC. It translates to CASKSSGARLSVGYTF.